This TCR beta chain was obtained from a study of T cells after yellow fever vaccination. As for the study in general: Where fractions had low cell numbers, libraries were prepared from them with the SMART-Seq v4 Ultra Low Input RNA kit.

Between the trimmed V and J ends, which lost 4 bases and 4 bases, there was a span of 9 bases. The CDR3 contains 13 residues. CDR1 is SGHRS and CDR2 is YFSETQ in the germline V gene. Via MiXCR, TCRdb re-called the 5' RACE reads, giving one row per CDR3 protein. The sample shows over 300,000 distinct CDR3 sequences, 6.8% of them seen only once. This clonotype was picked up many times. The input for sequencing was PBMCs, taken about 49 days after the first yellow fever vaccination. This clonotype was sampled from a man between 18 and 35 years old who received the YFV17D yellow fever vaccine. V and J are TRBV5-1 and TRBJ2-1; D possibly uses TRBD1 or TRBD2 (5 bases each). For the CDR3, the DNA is TGCGCCAGCAGCCGGGACGGGTACAATGAGCAGTTCTTC. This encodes CASSRDGYNEQFF.